This TCR beta chain stems from a study of prognosis after radiotherapy for stage I lung cancer. Findings and caveats of the study: Tumor specificity was not determined for the expanded TCR clones. Counted unique TCR clones declined after stereotactic body radiation therapy (median approximately 9,600 versus 7,200). Following stereotactic body radiation therapy, patients who went on to develop distant metastases had lower Shannon entropy.

Trimming shortened V by 8 bases and J by 4 bases, and 11 bases separated the two germline ends. The germline V gene has CDR1 SGDLS and CDR2 YYNGEE. The CDR3 extends over 12 amino acids. This clonotype was counted ten times or more. The antigen is undetermined. The genomic DNA TCR beta CDR3 region underwent two rounds of multiplex PCR. During first-round PCR, primers specific to each TRBV and TRBJ gene were used. TCRdb re-derived calls from the multiplex PCR reads in MiXCR, one entry per CDR3 protein. In the table there are roughly 30,000 distinct CDR3 sequences, less than 40% of which are singletons. The V and J genes are TRBV9 and TRBJ2-3, with a possible D match to TRBD2 (5 bases). The sequencing used PBMCs, collected before or after stereotactic body radiation therapy (not recorded which). The origin of this receptor is a donor of 50 years or more with non-small cell lung cancer. CDR3: CASSAGADTQYF. The CDR3 DNA sequence: TGTGCCAGTTCAGCCGGGGCAGATACGCAGTATTTT.